The 14 T cell receptor beta chains given below trace back to one sample, sequenced in a study of cytomegalovirus exposure and HLA in healthy donors. PCR primers comprised 60 Vbeta and 13 Jbeta primers. Here immunoSEQ multiplex PCR was the method, and the copy in TCRdb shows in-frame clones only, minus some. Of approximately 220,000 clones in the sample, roughly 80% were seen once. The sample was PBMCs. All receptors derive from a middle-aged man in good health and CMV-seropositive.

The V call is TRBV5-1, the J call TRBJ2-2; tentative D call: TRBD2 (5 bases). CDR1 and CDR2 from the germline V gene are SGHRS and YFSETQ. V was clipped by 2 bases and J by 2 bases, with 7 bases between them. This CDR3 is 14 amino acids long. This chain's CDR3 is CASSLAANTGELFF. CDR3 DNA: TGCGCCAGCAGCTTAGCGGCCAACACCGGGGAGCTGTTTTTT. The full variable domain, in which reference TRBV5-1 and TRBJ2-2 provide the parts outside the CDR3, is KAGVTQTPRYLIKTRGQQVTLSCSPISGHRSVSWYQQTPGQGLQFLFEYFSETQRNKGNFPGRFSGRQFSNSRSEMNVSTLELGDSALYLCASSLAANTGELFFGEGSRLTVL.

The chain carries TRBV4-2 and TRBJ1-1; 8 nucleotides agree with TRBD1. Trimming cost V 4 bases and J 8 bases; bases outside gene matches: 30. This CDR3 comprises 21 residues. The germline V gene has CDR1 LGHNA and CDR2 YNFKEQ. The CDR3 spells CASSRNRPGGAGRGVSTEAFF. The CDR3 DNA is TGTGCCAGCAGCCGGAATCGGCCAGGGGGCGCGGGGAGAGGGGTTAGCACCGAAGCTTTCTTT.

The chain recombines TRBV9 with TRBJ2-3; 8 bases are shared with TRBD1. The germline gives CDR1 SGDLS, CDR2 YYNGEE. After removal of 4 bases from V and 0 bases from J, the junction contained 16 bases not matched to a gene. The length of the CDR3 is 19 residues. The CDR3 protein is CASSPRTGTSRTSTDTQYF. CDR3 bases: TGTGCCAGCAGCCCCCGGACAGGGACGTCTAGGACTAGCACAGATACGCAGTATTTT.

The J gene is TRBJ1-1, the V gene TRBV2; TRBD1 aligns across 10 bases. CDR1 and CDR2 from the germline V gene are SNHLY and FYNNEI. There are 16 residues in the CDR3. V was pared by 4 bases and J by 6 bases, with 11 bases of the junction left unmatched. The CDR3 nucleotides are TGTGCCAGCAGTGTTCCCCGGGACAGGGGAAAGCCTGAAGCTTTCTTT. Its translation: CASSVPRDRGKPEAFF.

This clone has more than one count but fewer than ten. The V call is TRBV14, the J call TRBJ1-1; D unclear. In germline, CDR1 is SGHDN, CDR2 FVKESK. Trimming took off 0 bases at V and 1 base at J, with 6 bases between the two ends. The CDR3 extends over 14 amino acids. CDR3 DNA sequence: TGTGCCAGCAGCCAAGATTGGCAGAACACTGAAGCTTTCTTT. This gives the protein CASSQDWQNTEAFF.

V is TRBV7-6 and J is TRBJ2-5; TRBD2 matches 8 bases. Germline V CDR1 and CDR2: SGHVS, FNYEAQ. The CDR3 has 14 amino acids. V trimming: 1 base; J trimming: 3 bases; junction bases outside the gene matches: 1. CDR3 in DNA: TGTGCCAGCAGCTTAGAACTAGCGGAAGAGACCCAGTACTTC. Its protein is CASSLELAEETQYF.

This clone was observed a single time. The CDR3 region is CASSTGLAGVSSGELFF. CDR3 in DNA: TGCGCCAGCAGCACCGGACTAGCGGGAGTATCGTCCGGGGAGCTGTTTTTT. The chain is built from TRBV5-1 and TRBJ2-2; 13 bases fit TRBD2. V dropped 4 bases and J dropped 6; count of bases not matched to a gene: 9. Germline values: CDR1 SGHRS, CDR2 YFSETQ. This CDR3 region has 17 residues.

The CDR3 DNA sequence: TGTGCCAGCAGCTCACAGTGGTACGAGCAGTACTTC. It translates to CASSSQWYEQYF. This chain links TRBV14 with TRBJ2-7; D not certain. Trimming shortened V by 5 bases and J by 4 bases, and 9 bases separated the two germline ends. Germline V gene sequence: CDR1 SGHDN, CDR2 FVKESK. The CDR3 sequence is 12 residues long.

This rearrangement joins TRBV6-1 to TRBJ1-2, with 7 nucleotides matching TRBD1. V lost 6 bases to trimming and J lost 4 bases; unmatched junction nucleotides: 5. The CDR3 sequence is 13 residues long. Germline values: CDR1 MNHNS, CDR2 SASEGT. CDR3 loop: CASSRQGTYGYTF. The CDR3, as DNA: TGTGCCAGCAGCCGACAGGGAACCTATGGCTACACCTTC.

V and J are TRBV20-1 and TRBJ1-1; D unclear. This CDR3 is 10 amino acids long. CDR1 is DFQATT, CDR2 SNEGSKA, per germline (reference sequence). V was trimmed by 5 bases and J by 3 bases, leaving 4 bases between them. CDR3 bases: TGCAGTGCTTTCGACACTGAAGCTTTCTTT. Amino acids: CSAFDTEAFF.

The rearrangement joins TRBV5-1 to TRBJ2-7; 10 nucleotides line up with TRBD1. The CDR3 runs 15 residues. Germline V gives CDR1 SGHRS, CDR2 YFSETQ. Germline trimming cut 5 bases from V and 1 base from J; bases unmatched to any gene: 6. Written as DNA, the CDR3 is TGCGCCAGCAGGAGCACGGGACAGGGGTCCTACGAGCAGTACTTC. This translates into CASRSTGQGSYEQYF.

V and J are TRBV5-6 and TRBJ1-5; D not resolved. With 0 bases removed from V and 4 bases from J, the gap between germline ends came to 5 bases. The CDR3 length is 13 residues. Germline V lookup: CDR1 SGHDT, CDR2 YYEEEE. The chain's CDR3 is CASSLGANQPQHF. The CDR3 DNA reads as TGTGCCAGCAGCTTGGGAGCTAATCAGCCCCAGCATTTT.

The chain joins TRBV5-4 to TRBJ1-4, with a possible D match to TRBD1 (5 bases). Trimming shortened V by 3 bases and J by 6 bases, and 12 bases separated the two germline ends. Germline CDR1 reads SGHNT; CDR2 reads YYREEE (reference sequence). The CDR3 totals 14 residues. The CDR3 bases are TGTGCCAGCAGCTCTGGGGGGGACCATGAAAAACTGTTTTTT. Protein sequence: CASSSGGDHEKLFF. Based on the CDR3 plus reference TRBV5-4 and TRBJ1-4, the full variable domain is ETGVTQSPTHLIKTRGQQVTLRCSSQSGHNTVSWYQQALGQGPQFIFQYYREEENGRGNFPPRFSGLQFPNYSSELNVNALELDDSALYLCASSSGGDHEKLFFGSGTQLSVL.

As concerns this clone: Other DNA variants within this sample encode the same CDR3. This chain links TRBV5-4 with TRBJ1-2; no firm D call. Germline V gives CDR1 SGHNT, CDR2 YYREEE (reference sequence). This CDR3 has 12 residues. Between the trimmed V and J ends, which lost 0 bases and 8 bases, there was a span of 8 bases. The CDR3 DNA sequence: TGTGCCAGCAGCTTGGACAGCTACGGCTACACCTTC. Translated, it gives CASSLDSYGYTF.